This T cell receptor (beta chain) was retrieved from a study of blood T cell repertoires in COVID-19 (dated by TCRdb to the early 2020s). A note on the overall study: Samples covering the acute and convalescent phases of COVID-19 were provided by collaborators in the United States, Italy and Spain. Sample metadata almost always included a de-identified subject ID, COVID-19 status, age in years and sex. Where HLA class I and class II types were available, the types were taken from metadata supplied by the sample provider, not from assay-based typing. The repertoires were made available in a free public database intended to serve as a resource for research on the immune response to SARS-CoV-2. The dataset comprised deeply sampled blood TCRbeta repertoires from subjects exposed to, actively infected with, or recovered from COVID-19. The prospective study material was composed of cDNA or gDNA derived from T cells, B-cell-depleted T cells, or PBMCs. Samples came from the ongoing ImmuneRACE study (first 160 participants) plus 1,254 subjects from 6 global collaborators.

Here is what the overall study found, with its caveats: The amount of clinical and demographic metadata varied by source and participant and was provided uncurated.

A note on this clone: There is no known antigen for this receptor. Within one base of it there is no much larger clone, and no base qualities were kept.

Participants in the prospective study were enrolled through a virtual design, were aged about 18 to 90 years, and lived in 24 United States geographic areas. In the prospective study, participants were assigned to cohorts based on the clinical history participants reported in a screening survey and a study questionnaire. ImmuneRACE Cohort 3 recovered participants were defined by two consecutive negative NP/OP PCR tests, healthcare professional clearance, or symptom resolution. In the prospective study, whole blood, serum and a nasopharyngeal or oropharyngeal swab were collected from each participant by mobile phlebotomists. Over a roughly two-month period, participants in the prospective study had the option of providing additional blood draws and questionnaires. Before DNA extraction, blood samples from the prospective study were shipped at room temperature or frozen. The germline V end is reduced by 6 bases and the J end by 0 bases; junction bases left unmatched: 2. The CDR1 and CDR2 encoded by the germline V gene are MGHDK and SYGVNS. Including the terminal cysteine and phenylalanine, the CDR3 comprises 14 residues. Only the CDR3 part of the read is kept: 42 bases, read in frame from the first base.

TCRbeta CDR3 regions were amplified from genomic DNA by means of the immunoSEQ Assay, a bias-controlled multiplex PCR. The paper's data handling went like this. Within the assay, amplification of reference gene primers was used to estimate how many nucleated cells each sample contained. To quantify the absolute abundance of each unique TCRbeta CDR3 rearrangement, sequence reads were collapsed and filtered. For each sample, productive Simpson clonality was calculated by taking the square root of Simpson's diversity index across productive rearrangements. The table was pulled from immuneACCESS by TCRdb, which kept in-frame rearrangements only. Such tables lose some clones; where checked, under half of the loss comes from unresolved V genes, and the rest has no known cause. V, J and clone size reflect that table, while D and trimming were determined from the DNA. Present in this sample are around 300,000 clones, approximately 81% of which were seen just once. Of the sample, about 2.5% falls within the top ten clones.

The chain couples TRBV25-1 to TRBJ1-3, with TRBD1 matching 7 junction bases. This sequence originates from a woman aged 45 to 65 who had recovered from COVID-19. Material: PBMCs or T cells enriched from blood (not recorded which). The sequenced DNA: TGTGCCAGCAGGGCAGGGGGCTCTGGAAACACCATATATTTT. The translation is CASRAGGSGNTIYF.